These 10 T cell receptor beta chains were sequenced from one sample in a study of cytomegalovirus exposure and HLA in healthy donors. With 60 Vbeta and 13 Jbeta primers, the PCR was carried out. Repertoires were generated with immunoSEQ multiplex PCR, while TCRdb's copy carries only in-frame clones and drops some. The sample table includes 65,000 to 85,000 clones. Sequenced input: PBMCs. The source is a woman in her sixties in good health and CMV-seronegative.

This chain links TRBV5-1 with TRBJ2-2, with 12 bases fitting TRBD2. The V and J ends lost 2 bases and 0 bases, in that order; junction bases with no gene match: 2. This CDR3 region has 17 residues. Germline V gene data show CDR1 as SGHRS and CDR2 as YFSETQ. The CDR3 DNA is TGCGCCAGCAGCTTCAGACTAGCGGGGGCGAACACCGGGGAGCTGTTTTTT. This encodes CASSFRLAGANTGELFF.

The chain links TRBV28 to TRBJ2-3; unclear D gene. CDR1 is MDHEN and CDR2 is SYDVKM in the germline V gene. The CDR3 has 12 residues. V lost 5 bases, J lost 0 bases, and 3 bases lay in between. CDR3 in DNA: TGTGCCAGCAGTCCGAGCACAGATACGCAGTATTTT. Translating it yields CASSPSTDTQYF.

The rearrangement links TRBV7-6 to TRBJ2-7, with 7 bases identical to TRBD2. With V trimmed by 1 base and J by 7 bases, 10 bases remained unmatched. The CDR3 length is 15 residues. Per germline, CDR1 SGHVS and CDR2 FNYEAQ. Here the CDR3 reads CASSLDVGGLGEQYF. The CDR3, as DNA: TGTGCCAGCAGCTTAGATGTGGGAGGGCTGGGAGAGCAGTACTTC.

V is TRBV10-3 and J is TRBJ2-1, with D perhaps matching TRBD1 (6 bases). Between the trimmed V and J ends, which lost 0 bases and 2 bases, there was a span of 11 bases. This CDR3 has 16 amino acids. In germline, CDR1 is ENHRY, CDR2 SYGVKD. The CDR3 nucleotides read TGTGCCATCAGTGAGTCAGCGGCAGGGGCCTACAATGAGCAGTTCTTC. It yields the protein CAISESAAGAYNEQFF.

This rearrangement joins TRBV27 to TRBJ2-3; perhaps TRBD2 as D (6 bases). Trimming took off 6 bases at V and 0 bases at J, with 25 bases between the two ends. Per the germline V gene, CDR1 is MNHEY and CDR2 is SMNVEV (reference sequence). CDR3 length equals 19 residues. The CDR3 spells CASSRRSGQRVTSTDTQYF. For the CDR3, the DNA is TGTGCCAGCAGCCGAAGGTCGGGCCAGCGGGTAACTAGCACAGATACGCAGTATTTT.

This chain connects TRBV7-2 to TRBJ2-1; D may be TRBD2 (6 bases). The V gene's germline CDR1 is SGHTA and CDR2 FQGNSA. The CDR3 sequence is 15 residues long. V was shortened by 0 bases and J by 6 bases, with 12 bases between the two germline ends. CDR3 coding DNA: TGTGCCAGCAGCTTAGCTCCCACTAGCAGCAATGAGCAGTTCTTC. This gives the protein CASSLAPTSSNEQFF.

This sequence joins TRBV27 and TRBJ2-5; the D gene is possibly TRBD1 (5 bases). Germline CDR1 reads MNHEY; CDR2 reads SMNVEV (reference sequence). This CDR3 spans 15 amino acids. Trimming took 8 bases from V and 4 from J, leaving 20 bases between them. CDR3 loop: CASSNLRQNPETQYF. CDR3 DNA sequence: TGTGCCAGCTCGAATCTAAGACAGAATCCAGAGACCCAGTACTTC.

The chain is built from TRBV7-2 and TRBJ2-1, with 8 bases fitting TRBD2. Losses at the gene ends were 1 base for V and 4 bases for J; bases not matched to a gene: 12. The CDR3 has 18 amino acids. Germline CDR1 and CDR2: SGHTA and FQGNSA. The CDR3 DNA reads TGTGCCAGCAGCTTAGAAGTGACAGCGGGAGTTCTATACAATGAGCAGTTCTTC. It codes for CASSLEVTAGVLYNEQFF.

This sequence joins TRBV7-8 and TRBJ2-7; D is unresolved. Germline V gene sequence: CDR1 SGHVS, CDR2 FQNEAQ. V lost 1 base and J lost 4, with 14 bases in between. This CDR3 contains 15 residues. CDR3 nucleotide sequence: TGTGCCAGCAGCTTAGTCGGCACGGTGGAGTACGAGCAGTACTTC. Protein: CASSLVGTVEYEQYF.

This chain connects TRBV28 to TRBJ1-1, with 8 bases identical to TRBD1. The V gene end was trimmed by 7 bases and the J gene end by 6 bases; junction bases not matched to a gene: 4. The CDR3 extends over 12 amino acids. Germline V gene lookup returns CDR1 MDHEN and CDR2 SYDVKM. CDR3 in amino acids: CASNGQGSEAFF. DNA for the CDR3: TGTGCCAGCAACGGACAGGGATCTGAAGCTTTCTTT.